These 32 T cell receptor beta chains originate from one sample sequenced in a study of T cells in Graves' hyperthyroidism and ophthalmopathy. Researchers amplified the TCR beta CDR3 regions from RNA transcripts. When the TCR CDR3 underwent first-round RT-PCR, the HTBI primer set was used. TCRdb ran MiXCR on the multiplex PCR reads and lists one entry per CDR3 protein. The repertoire holds some 650,000 distinct CDR3 sequences, with approximately 16% as singletons. The sequenced material came from blood. These receptors were obtained from a woman aged 40 to 55 with Graves' ophthalmopathy.

This chain joins TRBV6-1 and TRBJ1-5, with a possible D match to TRBD1 (5 bases). The CDR3 runs to 17 residues. Looked up from germline, CDR1 is MNHNS and CDR2 is SASEGT. Trimming cost V 4 bases and J 1 base, with 17 bases left between them. DNA of the CDR3: TGTGCCAGCAGTGGGTACTCTCGCGGACAAAGCAATCAGCCCCAGCATTTT. It translates to CASSGYSRGQSNQPQHF.

This clonotype occurred a few times. As DNA, the CDR3 is TGTGCCAGCAGCGGGGCGGATATCGGGACAGGAGCCTACGAGCAGTACTTC. Translating gives CASSGADIGTGAYEQYF. The chain links TRBV5-5 to TRBJ2-7; TRBD1 aligns across 8 bases. Per germline, CDR1 SGHKS and CDR2 YYEKEE (reference sequence). This CDR3 spans 17 amino acids. V shed 4 bases and J 2 bases; nucleotides not matched to a gene: 14.

The sample holds many counts of this clonotype. This chain uses TRBV5-1 with TRBJ1-4; D gene unclear. Per the germline V gene, CDR1 is SGHRS and CDR2 is YFSETQ. With 4 bases removed from V and 4 bases from J, the gap between germline ends came to 11 bases. The CDR3 covers 14 residues. CDR3 sequence (DNA): TGCGCCAGCAGCCAGGAGAGAGTTAATGAAAAACTGTTTTTT. This translates into CASSQERVNEKLFF.

The chain combines TRBV5-1 with TRBJ1-2; 9 nucleotides match TRBD1. CDR3 length: 15 amino acids. V dropped 4 bases and J dropped 5; count of bases not matched to a gene: 9. Germline loops: CDR1 SGHRS, CDR2 YFSETQ. The CDR3: CASSREPGQGYGYTF. The CDR3 nucleotides read TGCGCCAGCAGCCGGGAGCCGGGACAGGGTTATGGCTACACCTTC.

The chain carries TRBV20-1 and TRBJ2-1; 10 bases match TRBD2. The CDR3 has 14 amino acids. Losses at the gene ends were 5 bases for V and 9 bases for J; bases not matched to a gene: 10. Germline CDR1 is DFQATT and CDR2 is SNEGSKA (reference sequence). DNA of the CDR3: TGCAGTGCTCGGAGCGGGGGGGCGATCGGTGAGCAGTTCTTC. It specifies CSARSGGAIGEQFF.

The chain links TRBV20-1 to TRBJ2-1; 7 nucleotides line up with TRBD2. With V trimmed by 6 bases and J by 5 bases, 13 bases remained unmatched. Germline V CDR1 and CDR2: DFQATT, SNEGSKA (reference sequence). There are 15 residues in the CDR3. DNA for the CDR3: TGCAGTGCCAGGAGTTCCAGCGGGATTAACAATGAGCAGTTCTTC. Translating it yields CSARSSSGINNEQFF.

This clonotype was seen at least ten times. The junction does not match germline at one end; this may be a read error. The chain has TRBV11-2 and TRBJ2-1; 8 nucleotides agree with TRBD1. Germline CDR1 and CDR2: SGHAT and FQNNGV. This CDR3 comprises 13 residues. CDR3 sequence: CASNLGTGNEQFF. DNA of the CDR3: TGTGCCAGCAACTTAGGGACAGGCAATGAGCAGTTCTTC.

CDR3 bases: TGTGCCAGCAGTTTAAATACGGGACAGGGCTACAATCAGCCCCAGCATTTT. Translating it yields CASSLNTGQGYNQPQHF. The J gene is TRBJ1-5, the V gene TRBV12-3 or TRBV12-4, with TRBD1 identical over 9 bases. V lost 2 bases to trimming and J lost 3 bases; unmatched junction nucleotides: 8. This CDR3 has 17 residues.

V and J are TRBV6-2 or TRBV6-3 and TRBJ2-7; the D call may be TRBD1 or TRBD2 (5 bases each). V was clipped by 4 bases and J by 2 bases, with 12 bases between them. The CDR3 spans 14 residues. Germline assignment: CDR1 MNHEY and CDR2 SVGEGT. Here the CDR3 reads CASSSGRPPYEQYF. The CDR3 bases are TGTGCCAGCAGTTCGGGACGCCCACCCTACGAGCAGTACTTC.

The genes are TRBV19 and TRBJ1-5, with 10 bases matching TRBD1. Germline trimming cut 3 bases from V and 4 bases from J; bases unmatched to any gene: 9. The V gene's germline CDR1 is LNHDA and CDR2 SQIVND (reference sequence). The CDR3 totals 17 residues. CDR3 sequence reads: CASSIRRTGGWNQPQHF. In DNA form, the CDR3 reads TGTGCCAGTAGTATTAGGAGGACAGGGGGTTGGAATCAGCCCCAGCATTTT.

In its sample, this clonotype was seen many times. This chain connects TRBV20-1 to TRBJ2-4; no clear D gene. Germline V gene lookup returns CDR1 DFQATT and CDR2 SNEGSKA (reference sequence). The CDR3 runs to 13 residues. The V end lost 0 bases, the J end lost 8 bases, and 11 bases lay between the germline ends. The CDR3 DNA sequence: TGCAGTGCTAGAGATCCACCGAAGGACATTCAGTACTTC. Translation gives CSARDPPKDIQYF.

There are a few counts of this clonotype. CDR3 coding DNA: TGTGCCAGCAGCCAACTGGCGGGAGCAAAGTCCTACGAGCAGTACTTC. Translating gives CASSQLAGAKSYEQYF. The chain couples TRBV3-1 to TRBJ2-7, with 7 nucleotides matching TRBD2. Unmatched junction bases numbered 8, after V lost 2 bases and J lost 1 base. The CDR3 consists of 16 residues. Looked up from germline, CDR1 is LGHDT and CDR2 is YNNKEL (reference sequence).

This clonotype has more than one count but fewer than ten. Relative to the germline gene, one junction end is altered; a read error may explain this. This chain uses TRBV7-2 with TRBJ2-2; weak D call: TRBD1 (6 bases). In germline, CDR1 is SGHTA, CDR2 FQGNSA. CDR3 length: 16 amino acids. The CDR3 region has the DNA TGTGCCAGCAGCTTAGCGCCACAGGGAGACACCGGGGAGCTGTCTTTT. Translated: CASSLAPQGDTGELSF.

In this sample, this clonotype turned up a few times. This chain connects TRBV10-2 to TRBJ1-3, with no clear D. The germline gives CDR1 WSHSY, CDR2 SAAADI. The length of the CDR3 is 16 residues. Trimming stripped 3 bases from V and 0 bases from J, with 12 bases between. CDR3 nucleotide sequence: TGCGCCAGCAGTGACCTCAGCTTTAGCTCTGGAAACACCATATATTTT. This gives the protein CASSDLSFSSGNTIYF.

CDR3 amino acids: CASSDRGGAEWETQYF. CDR3 sequence (DNA): TGTGCCAGCAGTGACAGGGGGGGCGCCGAATGGGAGACCCAGTACTTC. The J gene is TRBJ2-5, the V gene TRBV12-3 or TRBV12-4, with 9 bases that match TRBD1. The junction had 12 bases not matched to a gene; V was cut back by 5 bases and J by 5 bases. The CDR3 sequence is 16 residues long.

This clonotype came up many times. The rearrangement uses TRBV3-1 and TRBJ1-1; D not resolved. The germline V and J ends were trimmed by 5 bases and 1 base, with 11 bases remaining between them. The length of the CDR3 is 14 residues. CDR1 LGHDT and CDR2 YNNKEL come from the germline V gene (reference sequence). The DNA of the CDR3 is TGTGCCAGCAGCAAGGACCTGGGGAACACTGAAGCTTTCTTT. The encoded protein is CASSKDLGNTEAFF.

This clonotype was counted at least ten times. The chain recombines TRBV2 with TRBJ1-6, with 10 positions matching TRBD1. Germline V CDR1 and CDR2: SNHLY, FYNNEI. This CDR3 is 16 amino acids long. Trimming took 4 bases from V and 4 from J; bases not matched to a gene: 4. CDR3 residues: CASSATGGRYNSPLHF. In DNA, the CDR3 is TGTGCCAGCAGTGCGACAGGGGGCCGTTATAATTCACCCCTCCACTTT.

The chain employs TRBV7-9 and TRBJ2-1; 7 bases are shared with TRBD2. Germline loops: CDR1 SEHNR, CDR2 FQNEAQ (reference sequence). There are 15 residues in the CDR3. J lost 5 bases, V lost 5 bases, and 9 bases had no gene match. The CDR3 nucleotides are TGTGCCAGCAGCGGGCGGGGGACCTTTAACAATGAGCAGTTCTTC. This codes for CASSGRGTFNNEQFF.

This clonotype was detected many times. The chain combines TRBV11-2 with TRBJ1-2; TRBD1 aligns across 7 bases. After removal of 3 bases from V and 1 base from J, the junction contained 14 bases not matched to a gene. Germline V lookup: CDR1 SGHAT, CDR2 FQNNGV. This CDR3 has 18 amino acids. CDR3 bases: TGTGCCAGCAGCTTTGTAGCTCTCAGGGACAGAGTTAACTATGGCTACACCTTC. It specifies CASSFVALRDRVNYGYTF.

This clonotype came up many times. This chain uses TRBV5-1 with TRBJ2-3, with no clear D. The CDR3 length is 15 residues. V lost 7 bases and J 1 base, leaving 16 bases between the germline ends. Germline V gene lookup returns CDR1 SGHRS and CDR2 YFSETQ. The CDR3: CASERAGSGTDTQYF. CDR3 coding DNA: TGCGCCAGCGAACGGGCAGGCTCCGGCACAGATACGCAGTATTTT.

This clonotype has just a few counts. The rearrangement joins TRBV5-1 to TRBJ2-1, with 12 bases matching TRBD2. The junction had 8 bases not matched to a gene; V was cut back by 4 bases and J by 9 bases. Germline V lookup: CDR1 SGHRS, CDR2 YFSETQ. The CDR3 has 15 amino acids. The CDR3 DNA sequence: TGCGCCAGCAGCCCCGAGACTAGCGGGAGTGCTGAGCAGTTCTTC. It encodes CASSPETSGSAEQFF.

There are a few counts of this clonotype. The rearrangement uses TRBV12-3 or TRBV12-4 and TRBJ2-3, with TRBD2 matching 7 bases. The CDR3 has 17 amino acids. The V and J ends lost 6 bases and 3 bases, in that order; junction bases with no gene match: 15. CDR3 nucleotides: TGTGCCAGCAGCCGCTCCTTCTCAGCGGGGCTAACAGATACGCAGTATTTT. Translation: CASSRSFSAGLTDTQYF.

This clonotype was recorded at least ten times. The rearrangement uses TRBV6-5 and TRBJ2-1; 7 bases agree with TRBD1. The CDR3 is 16 residues long. V lost 0 bases and J lost 0; bases outside the gene matches: 2. Germline CDR1 MNHEY, CDR2 SVGAGI. CDR3 sequence (DNA): TGTGCCAGCAGTTACTCGACAGGGAGCTCCTACAATGAGCAGTTCTTC. Its protein product is CASSYSTGSSYNEQFF.

This clonotype was seen more than once but under ten times. This chain joins TRBV6-1 and TRBJ2-1; D is uncertain. The germline gives CDR1 MNHNS, CDR2 SASEGT. The ends were cut back, 7 bases at V and 6 bases at J, with 19 bases in the middle. The CDR3 totals 15 residues. The CDR3 is CASIPNYGPPNEQFF. DNA for the CDR3: TGTGCCAGCATTCCTAACTATGGCCCCCCCAATGAGCAGTTCTTC.

This chain links TRBV7-9 with TRBJ1-5; tentative D call: TRBD1 (5 bases). There are 14 residues in the CDR3. The V and J ends lost 7 bases and 3 bases respectively, with 13 bases between them. The germline CDR1 and CDR2 sequences are SEHNR and FQNEAQ (reference sequence). The CDR3 DNA follows: TGTGCCAGCATCCAGGACACGGTCAATCAGCCCCAGCATTTT. Its protein product is CASIQDTVNQPQHF.

The genes are TRBV5-1 and TRBJ2-3; 8 bases are shared with TRBD1. This CDR3 contains 15 residues. The V gene's germline CDR1 is SGHRS and CDR2 YFSETQ. Trimming removed 4 bases from V and 2 bases from J; junction bases left unmatched: 6. The CDR3 region has the DNA TGCGCCAGCAGCCTATGGACAGGGCCCACAGATACGCAGTATTTT. It specifies CASSLWTGPTDTQYF.

This clonotype was seen more than once but under ten times. For the CDR3, the DNA is TGTGCCAGCAGTTTCCAGGACAGGGGGGCCCGGTACGAGCAGTACTTC. As protein: CASSFQDRGARYEQYF. The genes are TRBV28 and TRBJ2-7, with 10 bases matching TRBD1. The CDR3 loop spans 16 amino acids. Germline CDR1 reads MDHEN; CDR2 reads SYDVKM. Trimming cost V 3 bases and J 4 bases; bases outside gene matches: 9. The full variable domain, its missing parts supplied by reference TRBV28 and TRBJ2-7, is DVKVTQSSRYLVKRTGEKVFLECVQDMDHENMFWYRQDPGLGLRLIYFSYDVKMKEKGDIPEGYSVSREKKERFSLILESASTNQTSMYLCASSFQDRGARYEQYFGPGTRLTVT.

The chain couples TRBV24-1 to TRBJ2-3, with TRBD1 matching over 8 bases. This CDR3 comprises 14 residues. The germline CDR1 and CDR2 sequences are KGHDR and SFDVKD. The J segment lost 6 bases and the V segment lost 7 bases, leaving 8 bases of the junction unmatched. CDR3 DNA: TGTGCCACCAGCCCTGCCAGGGGGCGGGATACGCAGTATTTT. Translated, it gives CATSPARGRDTQYF.

Ten or more counts support this clonotype. The CDR3 DNA follows: TGTGCCAGCAGCTTAGACCAGACCCGGAGCTATGGCTACACCTTC. Its protein is CASSLDQTRSYGYTF. J is TRBJ1-2 and V is TRBV7-2; no clear D. V lost 1 base to trimming and J lost 4 bases, with 13 bases between them. The CDR3 contains 15 residues. The V gene's germline CDR1 is SGHTA and CDR2 FQGNSA. The complete variable domain, with remaining parts taken from reference TRBV7-2 and TRBJ1-2, reads GAGVSQSPSNKVTEKGKDVELRCDPISGHTALYWYRQSLGQGLEFLIYFQGNSAPDKSGLPSDRFSAERTGGSVSTLTIQRTQQEDSAVYLCASSLDQTRSYGYTFGSGTRLTVV.

This clonotype was observed at least ten times. The chain is built from TRBV7-2 and TRBJ2-3; TRBD2 matches at 8 bases. The ends lost 4 bases at V and 4 bases at J; junction bases unmatched: 7. Germline CDR1 SGHTA, CDR2 FQGNSA. The CDR3 consists of 15 residues. The CDR3 region is CASSYRGGPSDTQYF. The CDR3 coding sequence is TGTGCCAGCAGCTACCGGGGGGGTCCCTCAGATACGCAGTATTTT.

This clonotype was seen at least ten times. The J gene is TRBJ2-7, the V gene TRBV11-2; TRBD2 matches at 8 bases. The germline V gene encodes CDR1 SGHAT and CDR2 FQNNGV. The junction had 6 bases not matched to a gene; V was cut back by 0 bases and J by 2 bases. CDR3 length equals 16 residues. The CDR3 DNA follows: TGTGCCAGCAGCTTAGACCTAGCGGGTTTCCCCTACGAGCAGTACTTC. Translated: CASSLDLAGFPYEQYF.

There are many counts of this clonotype. The V gene is TRBV15, the J gene TRBJ2-1; 11 bases fit TRBD2. Losses at the gene ends were 5 bases for V and 3 bases for J; bases not matched to a gene: 3. Germline V gives CDR1 LNHNV, CDR2 YYDKDF (reference sequence). CDR3 length: 15 amino acids. The CDR3 coding sequence is TGTGCCACCAGCGGAGGGACTAGCGGCTACAATGAGCAGTTCTTC. It codes for CATSGGTSGYNEQFF.